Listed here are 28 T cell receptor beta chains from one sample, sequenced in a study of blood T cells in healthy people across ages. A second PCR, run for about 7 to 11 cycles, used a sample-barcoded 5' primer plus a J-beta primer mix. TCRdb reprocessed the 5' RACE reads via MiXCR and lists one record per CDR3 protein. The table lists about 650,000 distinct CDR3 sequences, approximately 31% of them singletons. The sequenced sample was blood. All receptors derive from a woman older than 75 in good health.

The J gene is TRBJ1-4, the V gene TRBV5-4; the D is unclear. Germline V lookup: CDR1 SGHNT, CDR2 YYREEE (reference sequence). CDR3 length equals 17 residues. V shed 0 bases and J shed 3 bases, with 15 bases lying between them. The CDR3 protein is CASSLGGIPLANEKLFF. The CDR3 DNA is TGTGCCAGCAGCTTGGGGGGAATACCCCTCGCTAATGAAAAACTGTTTTTT.

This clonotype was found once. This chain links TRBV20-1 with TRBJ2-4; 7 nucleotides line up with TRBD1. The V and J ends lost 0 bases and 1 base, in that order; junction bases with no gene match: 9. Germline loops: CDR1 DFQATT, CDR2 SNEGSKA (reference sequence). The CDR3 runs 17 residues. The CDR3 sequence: CSARDDGRGYAKNIQYF. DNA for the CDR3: TGCAGTGCTAGAGACGATGGCAGGGGGTATGCCAAAAACATTCAGTACTTC.

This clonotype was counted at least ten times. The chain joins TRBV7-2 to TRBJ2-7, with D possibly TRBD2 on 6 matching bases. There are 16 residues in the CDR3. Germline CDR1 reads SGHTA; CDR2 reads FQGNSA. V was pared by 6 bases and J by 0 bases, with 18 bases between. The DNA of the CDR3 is TGTGCCAGCAGTCGAAACCGGGACTCCCTCTCCTACGAGCAGTACTTC. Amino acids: CASSRNRDSLSYEQYF.

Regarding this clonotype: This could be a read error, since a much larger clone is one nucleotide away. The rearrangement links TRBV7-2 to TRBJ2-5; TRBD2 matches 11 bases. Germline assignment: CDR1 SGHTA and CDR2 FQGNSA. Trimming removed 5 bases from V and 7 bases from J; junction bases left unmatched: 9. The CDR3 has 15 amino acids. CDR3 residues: CASSPGLAVSGTQYF. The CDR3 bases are TGTGCCAGCAGCCCGGGACTAGCGGTGAGCGGGACCCAGTACTTC. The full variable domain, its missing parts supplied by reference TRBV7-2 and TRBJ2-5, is GAGVSQSPSNKVTEKGKDVELRCDPISGHTALYWYRQSLGQGLEFLIYFQGNSAPDKSGLPSDRFSAERTGGSVSTLTIQRTQQEDSAVYLCASSPGLAVSGTQYFGPGTRLLVL.

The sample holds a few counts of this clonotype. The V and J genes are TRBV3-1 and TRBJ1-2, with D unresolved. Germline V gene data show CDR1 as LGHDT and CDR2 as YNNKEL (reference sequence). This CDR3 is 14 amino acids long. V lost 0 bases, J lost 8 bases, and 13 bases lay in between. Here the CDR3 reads CASSQDRLSRGYTF. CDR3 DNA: TGTGCCAGCAGCCAAGATCGGTTATCGAGGGGCTACACCTTC.

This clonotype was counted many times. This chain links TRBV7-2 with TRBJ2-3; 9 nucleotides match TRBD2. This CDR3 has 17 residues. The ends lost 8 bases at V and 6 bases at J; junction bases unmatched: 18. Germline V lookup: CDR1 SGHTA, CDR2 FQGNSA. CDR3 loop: CASLQGRRAGGIDTQYF. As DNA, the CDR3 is TGTGCCAGCCTGCAGGGTCGGCGGGCGGGGGGGATCGATACGCAGTATTTT.

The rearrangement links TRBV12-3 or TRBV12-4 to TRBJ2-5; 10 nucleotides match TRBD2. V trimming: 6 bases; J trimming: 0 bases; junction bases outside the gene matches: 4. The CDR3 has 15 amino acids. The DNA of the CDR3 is TGTGCCAGCAGACGACTAGCGGGTAACCAAGAGACCCAGTACTTC. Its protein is CASRRLAGNQETQYF.

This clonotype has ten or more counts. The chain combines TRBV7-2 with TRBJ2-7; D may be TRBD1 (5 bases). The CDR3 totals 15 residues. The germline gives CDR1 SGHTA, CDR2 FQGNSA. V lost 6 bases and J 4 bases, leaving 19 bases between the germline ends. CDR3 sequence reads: CASSQGAGFFYEQYF. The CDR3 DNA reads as TGTGCCAGCAGTCAGGGCGCCGGGTTCTTTTACGAGCAGTACTTC.

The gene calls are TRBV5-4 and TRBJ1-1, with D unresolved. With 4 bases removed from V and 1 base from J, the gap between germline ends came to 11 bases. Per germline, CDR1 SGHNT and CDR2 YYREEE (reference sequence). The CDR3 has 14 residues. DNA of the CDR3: TGTGCCAGCAGCCGCCCAGGATCGAACACTGAAGCTTTCTTT. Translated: CASSRPGSNTEAFF.

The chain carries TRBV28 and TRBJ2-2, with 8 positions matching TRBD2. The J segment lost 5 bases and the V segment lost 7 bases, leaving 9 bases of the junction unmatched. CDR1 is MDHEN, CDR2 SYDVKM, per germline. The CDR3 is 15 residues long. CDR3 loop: CASIAGGEGTGELFF. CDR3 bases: TGTGCCAGCATTGCGGGGGGCGAAGGTACCGGGGAGCTGTTTTTT.

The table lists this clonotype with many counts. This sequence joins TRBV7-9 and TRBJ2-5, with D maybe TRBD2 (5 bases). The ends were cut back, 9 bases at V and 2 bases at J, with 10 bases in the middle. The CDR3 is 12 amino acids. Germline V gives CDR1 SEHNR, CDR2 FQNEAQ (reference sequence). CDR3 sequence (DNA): TGTGCCAGAGAACCGGGGCAAGAGACCCAGTACTTC. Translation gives CAREPGQETQYF.

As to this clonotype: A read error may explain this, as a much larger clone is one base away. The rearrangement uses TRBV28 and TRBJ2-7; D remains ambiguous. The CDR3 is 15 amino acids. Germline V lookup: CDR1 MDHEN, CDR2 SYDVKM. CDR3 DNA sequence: TGTGCCAGCAGTTTGGTGAAGTCCGGGTCCTACGGGCAGTACTTC. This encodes CASSLVKSGSYGQYF.

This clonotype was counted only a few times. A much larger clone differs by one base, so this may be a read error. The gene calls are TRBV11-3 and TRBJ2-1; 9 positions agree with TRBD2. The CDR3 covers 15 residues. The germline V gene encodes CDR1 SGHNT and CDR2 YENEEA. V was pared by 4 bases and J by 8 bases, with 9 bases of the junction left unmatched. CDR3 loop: CASSSAAGGCDEQFF. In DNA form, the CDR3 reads TGTGCCAGCAGCTCGGCAGCGGGGGGATGCGATGAGCAGTTCTTC. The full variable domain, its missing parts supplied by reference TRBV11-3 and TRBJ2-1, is EAGVVQSPRYKIIEKKQPVAFWCNPISGHNTLYWYLQNLGQGPELLIRYENEEAVDDSQLPKDRFSAERLKGVDSTLKIQPAELGDSAVYLCASSSAAGGCDEQFFGPGTRLTVL.

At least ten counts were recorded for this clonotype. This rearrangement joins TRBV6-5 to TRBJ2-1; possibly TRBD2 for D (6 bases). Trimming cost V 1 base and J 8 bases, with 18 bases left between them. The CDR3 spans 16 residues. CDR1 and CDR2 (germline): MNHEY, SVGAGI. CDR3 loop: CASSYWGESRGDEQFF. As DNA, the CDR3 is TGTGCCAGCAGTTACTGGGGGGAGTCCCGGGGCGATGAGCAGTTCTTC.

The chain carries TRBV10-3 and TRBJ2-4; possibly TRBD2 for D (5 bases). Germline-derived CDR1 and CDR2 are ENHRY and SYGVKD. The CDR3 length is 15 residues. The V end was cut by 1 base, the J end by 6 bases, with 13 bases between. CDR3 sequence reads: CAISELRGQANIQYF. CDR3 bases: TGTGCCATCAGTGAGTTAAGAGGGCAAGCAAACATTCAGTACTTC.

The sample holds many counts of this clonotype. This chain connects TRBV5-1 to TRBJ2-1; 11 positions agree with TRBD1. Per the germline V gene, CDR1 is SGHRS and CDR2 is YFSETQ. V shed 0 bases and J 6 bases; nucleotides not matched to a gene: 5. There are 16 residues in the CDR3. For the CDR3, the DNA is TGCGCCAGCAGCTTGGTCCGGGACAGGGGGGCCAATGAGCAGTTCTTC. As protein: CASSLVRDRGANEQFF.

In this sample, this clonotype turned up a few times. The CDR3 bases are TGCAGTGCTCTAGAGGGGGGTTGGGATACGCAGTATTTT. Protein: CSALEGGWDTQYF. The chain joins TRBV20-1 to TRBJ2-3; D may be TRBD1 or TRBD2 (6 bases each). V lost 5 bases and J lost 6, with 15 bases in between. The CDR3 sequence is 13 residues long. Germline CDR1 is DFQATT and CDR2 is SNEGSKA (reference sequence).

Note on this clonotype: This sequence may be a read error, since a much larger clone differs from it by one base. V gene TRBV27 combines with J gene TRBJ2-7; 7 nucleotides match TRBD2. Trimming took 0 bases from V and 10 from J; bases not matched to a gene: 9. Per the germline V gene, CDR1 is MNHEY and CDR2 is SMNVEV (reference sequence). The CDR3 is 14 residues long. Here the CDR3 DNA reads TGTGCCAGCAGTTTATCGGGGAACCGGGAGGCCCAGTACTTC. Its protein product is CASSLSGNREAQYF.

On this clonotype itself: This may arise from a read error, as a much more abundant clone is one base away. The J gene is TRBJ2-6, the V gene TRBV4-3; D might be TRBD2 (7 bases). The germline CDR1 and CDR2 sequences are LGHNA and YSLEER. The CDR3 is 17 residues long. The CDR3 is CASSAGATTSGANVRTF. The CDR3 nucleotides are TGCGCCAGCAGCGCGGGGGCGACCACCTCGGGGGCCAACGTCCGGACTTTC.

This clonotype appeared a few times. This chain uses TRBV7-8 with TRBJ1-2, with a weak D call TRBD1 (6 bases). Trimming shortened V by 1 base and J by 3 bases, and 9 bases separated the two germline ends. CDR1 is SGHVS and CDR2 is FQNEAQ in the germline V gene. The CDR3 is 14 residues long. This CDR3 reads CASSLEDRDYGYTF. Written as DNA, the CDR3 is TGTGCCAGCAGCTTAGAGGACAGAGACTATGGCTACACCTTC.

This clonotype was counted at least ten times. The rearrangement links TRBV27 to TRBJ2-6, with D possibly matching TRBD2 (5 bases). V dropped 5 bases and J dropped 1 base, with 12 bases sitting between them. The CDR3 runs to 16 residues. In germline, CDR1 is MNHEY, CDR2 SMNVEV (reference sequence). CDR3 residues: CASSQRTRSGANVLTF. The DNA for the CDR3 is TGTGCCAGCAGTCAGCGGACGAGATCTGGGGCCAACGTCCTGACTTTC.

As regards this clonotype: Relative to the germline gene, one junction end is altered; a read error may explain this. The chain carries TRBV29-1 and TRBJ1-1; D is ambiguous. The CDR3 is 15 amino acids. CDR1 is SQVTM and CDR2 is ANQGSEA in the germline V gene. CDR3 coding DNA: TGCAGCATTGATTTGACTATCCTGGGGAACACTGAAGCTTTCTTT. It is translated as CSIDLTILGNTEAFF.

The CDR3 loop reads CASSLDPPGNAVTYEQYF. CDR3 coding DNA: TGTGCCAGCAGCTTAGACCCCCCCGGCAATGCGGTTACCTACGAGCAGTACTTC. The chain is built from TRBV11-2 and TRBJ2-7; D is ambiguous. The CDR3 loop spans 18 amino acids. Germline loops: CDR1 SGHAT, CDR2 FQNNGV. V was pared by 0 bases and J by 2 bases, with 20 bases between.

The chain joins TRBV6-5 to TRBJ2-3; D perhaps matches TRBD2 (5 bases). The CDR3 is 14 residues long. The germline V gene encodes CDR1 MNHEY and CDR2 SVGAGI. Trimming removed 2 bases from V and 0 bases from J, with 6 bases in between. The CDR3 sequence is CASSYGGSTDTQYF. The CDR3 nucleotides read TGTGCCAGCAGTTACGGCGGGAGCACAGATACGCAGTATTTT.

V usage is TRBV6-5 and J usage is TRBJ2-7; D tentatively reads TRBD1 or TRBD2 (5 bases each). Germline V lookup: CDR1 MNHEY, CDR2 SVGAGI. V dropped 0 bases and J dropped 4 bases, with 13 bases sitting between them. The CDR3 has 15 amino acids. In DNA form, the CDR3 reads TGTGCCAGCAGTTACTCGAGGGACCCCTGGTACGAGCAGTACTTC. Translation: CASSYSRDPWYEQYF.

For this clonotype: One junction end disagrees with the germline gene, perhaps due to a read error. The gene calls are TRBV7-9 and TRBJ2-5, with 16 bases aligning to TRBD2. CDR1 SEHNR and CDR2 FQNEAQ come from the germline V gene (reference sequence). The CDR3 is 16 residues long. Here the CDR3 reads CANSLGTSGGAGEQYF. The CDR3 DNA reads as TGTGCCAACAGCTTAGGGACTAGCGGGGGGGCAGGTGAGCAGTACTTC.

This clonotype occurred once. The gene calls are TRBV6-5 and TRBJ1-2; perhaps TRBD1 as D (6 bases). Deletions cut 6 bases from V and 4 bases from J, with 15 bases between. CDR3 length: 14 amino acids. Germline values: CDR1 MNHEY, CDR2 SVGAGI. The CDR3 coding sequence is TGTGCCAGCAGGTCCGCCGGGGGCCTCTATGGCTACACCTTC. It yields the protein CASRSAGGLYGYTF.

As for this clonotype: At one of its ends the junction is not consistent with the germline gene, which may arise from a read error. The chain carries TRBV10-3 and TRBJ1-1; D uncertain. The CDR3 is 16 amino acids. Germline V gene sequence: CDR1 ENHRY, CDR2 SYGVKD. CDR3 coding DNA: TGTGCCATCAGTGAGTCTTTAGGGTTGCTGAACGCTGAAGCTTTCTTT. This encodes CAISESLGLLNAEAFF.